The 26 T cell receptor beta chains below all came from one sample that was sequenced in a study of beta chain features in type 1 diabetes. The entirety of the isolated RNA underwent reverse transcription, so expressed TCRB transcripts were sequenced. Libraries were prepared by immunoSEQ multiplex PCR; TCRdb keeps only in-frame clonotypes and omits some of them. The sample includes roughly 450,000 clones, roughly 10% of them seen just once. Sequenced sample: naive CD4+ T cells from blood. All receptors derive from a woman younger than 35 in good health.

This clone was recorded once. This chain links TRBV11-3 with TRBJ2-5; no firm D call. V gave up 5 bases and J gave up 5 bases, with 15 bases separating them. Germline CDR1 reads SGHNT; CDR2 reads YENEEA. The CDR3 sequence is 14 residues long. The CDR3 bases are TGTGCCAGCAGCACCCGGACCGGAGTGGAGACCCAGTACTTC. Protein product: CASSTRTGVETQYF. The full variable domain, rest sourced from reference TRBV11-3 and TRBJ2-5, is EAGVVQSPRYKIIEKKQPVAFWCNPISGHNTLYWYLQNLGQGPELLIRYENEEAVDDSQLPKDRFSAERLKGVDSTLKIQPAELGDSAVYLCASSTRTGVETQYFGPGTRLLVL.

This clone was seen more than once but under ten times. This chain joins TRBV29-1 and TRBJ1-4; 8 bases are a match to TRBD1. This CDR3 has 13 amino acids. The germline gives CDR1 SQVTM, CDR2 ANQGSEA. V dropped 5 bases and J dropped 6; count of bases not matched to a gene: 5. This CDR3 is CSVPGQDDEKLFF. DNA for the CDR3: TGCAGCGTTCCGGGACAGGATGATGAAAAACTGTTTTTT.

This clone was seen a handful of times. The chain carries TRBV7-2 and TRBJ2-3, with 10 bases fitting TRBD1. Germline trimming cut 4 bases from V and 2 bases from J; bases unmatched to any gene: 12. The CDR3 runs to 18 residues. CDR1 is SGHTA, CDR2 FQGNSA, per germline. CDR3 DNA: TGTGCCAGCAGCTCCAGACAGGGGGCGACCTCTCACACAGATACGCAGTATTTT. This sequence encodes CASSSRQGATSHTDTQYF.

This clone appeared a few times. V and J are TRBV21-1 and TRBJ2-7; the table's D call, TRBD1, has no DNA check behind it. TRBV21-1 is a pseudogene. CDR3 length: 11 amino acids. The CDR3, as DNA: TGTGCCAAACAGGGTTGGTACGAGCAGTACGTC. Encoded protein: CAKQGWYEQYV.

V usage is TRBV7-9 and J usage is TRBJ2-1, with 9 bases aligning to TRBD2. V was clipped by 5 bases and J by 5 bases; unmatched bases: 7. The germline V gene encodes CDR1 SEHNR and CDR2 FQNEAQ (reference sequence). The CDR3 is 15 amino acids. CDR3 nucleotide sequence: TGTGCCAGCAGCCTGGGACTAGCTTCTAACAATGAGCAGTTCTTC. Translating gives CASSLGLASNNEQFF.

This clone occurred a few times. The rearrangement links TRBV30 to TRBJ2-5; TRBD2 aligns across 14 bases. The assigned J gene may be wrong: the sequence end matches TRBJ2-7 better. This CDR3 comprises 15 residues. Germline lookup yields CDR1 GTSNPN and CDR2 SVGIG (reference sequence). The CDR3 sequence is CAWSPGLAGGYEQYF. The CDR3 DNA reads TGTGCCTGGAGTCCCGGACTAGCGGGAGGTTACGAGCAGTACTTC.

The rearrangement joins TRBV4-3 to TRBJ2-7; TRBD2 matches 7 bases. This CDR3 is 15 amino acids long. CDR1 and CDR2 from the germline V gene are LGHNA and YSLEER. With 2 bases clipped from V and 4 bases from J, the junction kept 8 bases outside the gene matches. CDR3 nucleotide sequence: TGCGCCAGCAGCCAAACACTCGGGGGGAGATACGAGCAGTACTTC. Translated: CASSQTLGGRYEQYF.

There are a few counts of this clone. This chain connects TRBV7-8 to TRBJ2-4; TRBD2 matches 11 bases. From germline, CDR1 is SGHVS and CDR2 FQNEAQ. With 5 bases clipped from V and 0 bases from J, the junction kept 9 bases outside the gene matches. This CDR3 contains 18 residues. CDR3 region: CASSSVGLAALAKNIQYF. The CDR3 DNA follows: TGTGCCAGCAGCAGCGTGGGACTAGCGGCCCTAGCCAAAAACATTCAGTACTTC.

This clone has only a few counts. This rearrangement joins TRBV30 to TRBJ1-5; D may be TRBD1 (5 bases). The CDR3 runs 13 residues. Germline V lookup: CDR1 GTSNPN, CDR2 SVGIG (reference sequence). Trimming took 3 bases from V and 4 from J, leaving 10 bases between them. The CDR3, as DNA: TGTGCCTGGAGGGGGCAGGAGAATCAGCCCCAGCATTTT. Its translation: CAWRGQENQPQHF.

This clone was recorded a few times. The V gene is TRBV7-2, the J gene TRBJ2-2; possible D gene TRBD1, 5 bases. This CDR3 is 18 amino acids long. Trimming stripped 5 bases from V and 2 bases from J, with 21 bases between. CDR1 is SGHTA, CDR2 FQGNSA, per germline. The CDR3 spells CASSRRQLKHGNTGELFF. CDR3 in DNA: TGTGCCAGCAGCCGAAGACAGCTCAAGCATGGTAACACCGGGGAGCTGTTTTTT. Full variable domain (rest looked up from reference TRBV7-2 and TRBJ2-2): GAGVSQSPSNKVTEKGKDVELRCDPISGHTALYWYRQSLGQGLEFLIYFQGNSAPDKSGLPSDRFSAERTGGSVSTLTIQRTQQEDSAVYLCASSRRQLKHGNTGELFFGEGSRLTVL.

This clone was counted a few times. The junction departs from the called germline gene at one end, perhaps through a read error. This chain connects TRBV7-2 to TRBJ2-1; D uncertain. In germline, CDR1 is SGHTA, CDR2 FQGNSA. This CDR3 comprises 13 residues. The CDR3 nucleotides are TGTGCCAGCAGCTCGCTCAACTGGATAAACGCCGTCTTC. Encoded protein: CASSSLNWINAVF.

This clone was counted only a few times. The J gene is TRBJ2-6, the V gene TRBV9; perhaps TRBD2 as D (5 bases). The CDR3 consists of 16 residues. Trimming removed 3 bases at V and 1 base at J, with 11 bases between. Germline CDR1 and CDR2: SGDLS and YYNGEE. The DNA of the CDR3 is TGTGCCAGCAGCGCTGGGGAGATTTCTGGGGCCAACGTCCTGACTTTC. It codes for CASSAGEISGANVLTF.

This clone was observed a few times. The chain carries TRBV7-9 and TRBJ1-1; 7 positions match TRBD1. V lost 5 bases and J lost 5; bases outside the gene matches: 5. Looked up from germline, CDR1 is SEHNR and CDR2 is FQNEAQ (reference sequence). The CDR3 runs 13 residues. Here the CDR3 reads CASSRQGVTEAFF. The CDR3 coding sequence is TGTGCCAGCAGCCGCCAGGGGGTAACTGAAGCTTTCTTT.

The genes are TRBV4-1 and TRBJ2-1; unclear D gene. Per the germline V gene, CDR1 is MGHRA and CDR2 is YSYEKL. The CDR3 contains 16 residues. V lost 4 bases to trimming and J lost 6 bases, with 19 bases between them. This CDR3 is CASSLGRDTRTNEQFF. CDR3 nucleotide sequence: TGCGCCAGCAGCCTTGGTCGAGACACCAGAACCAATGAGCAGTTCTTC.

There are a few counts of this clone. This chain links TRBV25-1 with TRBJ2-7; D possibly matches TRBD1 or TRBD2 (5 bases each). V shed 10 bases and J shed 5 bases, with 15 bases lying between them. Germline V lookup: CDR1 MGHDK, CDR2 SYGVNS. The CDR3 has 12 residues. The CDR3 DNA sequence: TGTGCCACCAGGGAGAACAGCCACGAGCAGTACTTC. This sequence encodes CATRENSHEQYF.

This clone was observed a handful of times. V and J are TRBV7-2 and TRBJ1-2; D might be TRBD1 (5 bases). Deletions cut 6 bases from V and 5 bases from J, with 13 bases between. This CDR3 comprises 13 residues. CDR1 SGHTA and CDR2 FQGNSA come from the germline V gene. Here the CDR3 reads CASSHGGVYGYTF. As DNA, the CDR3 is TGTGCCAGCAGTCATGGGGGAGTTTATGGCTACACCTTC.

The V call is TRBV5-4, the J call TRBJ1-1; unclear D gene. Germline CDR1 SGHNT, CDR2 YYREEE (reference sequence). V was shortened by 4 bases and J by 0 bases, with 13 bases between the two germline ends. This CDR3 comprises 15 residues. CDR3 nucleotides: TGTGCCAGCAGCCTCTCTAGAGGGATGAACACTGAAGCTTTCTTT. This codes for CASSLSRGMNTEAFF.

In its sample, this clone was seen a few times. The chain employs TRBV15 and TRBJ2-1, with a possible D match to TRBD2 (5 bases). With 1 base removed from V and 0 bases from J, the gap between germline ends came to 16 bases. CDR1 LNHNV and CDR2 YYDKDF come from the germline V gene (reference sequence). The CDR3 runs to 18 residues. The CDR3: CATSRVEGVGISYNEQFF. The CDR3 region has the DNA TGTGCCACCAGCAGAGTCGAGGGAGTGGGAATCTCCTACAATGAGCAGTTCTTC.

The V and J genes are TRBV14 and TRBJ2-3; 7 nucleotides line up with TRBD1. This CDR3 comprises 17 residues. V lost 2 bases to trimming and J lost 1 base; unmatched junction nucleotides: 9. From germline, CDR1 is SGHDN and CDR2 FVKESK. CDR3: CASSQYRGTLGTDTQYF. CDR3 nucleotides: TGTGCCAGCAGCCAATACAGGGGAACGCTTGGCACAGATACGCAGTATTTT. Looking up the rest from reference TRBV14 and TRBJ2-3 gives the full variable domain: EAGVTQFPSHSVIEKGQTVTLRCDPISGHDNLYWYRRVMGKEIKFLLHFVKESKQDESGMPNNRFLAERTGGTYSTLKVQPAELEDSGVYFCASSQYRGTLGTDTQYFGPGTRLTVL.

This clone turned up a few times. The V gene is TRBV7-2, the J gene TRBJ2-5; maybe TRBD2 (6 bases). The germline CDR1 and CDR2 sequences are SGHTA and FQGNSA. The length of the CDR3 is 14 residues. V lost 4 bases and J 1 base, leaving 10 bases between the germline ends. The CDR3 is CASSWASAQETQYF. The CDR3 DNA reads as TGTGCCAGCAGCTGGGCTAGCGCCCAAGAGACCCAGTACTTC.

CDR3: CASSSGRDTEAFF. CDR3 nucleotides: TGTGCCAGCAGCTCCGGACGGGACACTGAAGCTTTCTTT. The chain recombines TRBV7-2 with TRBJ1-1; D remains unclear. Germline V gene data show CDR1 as SGHTA and CDR2 as FQGNSA. CDR3 length: 13 amino acids. Trimming took 4 bases from V and 3 from J, leaving 9 bases between them.

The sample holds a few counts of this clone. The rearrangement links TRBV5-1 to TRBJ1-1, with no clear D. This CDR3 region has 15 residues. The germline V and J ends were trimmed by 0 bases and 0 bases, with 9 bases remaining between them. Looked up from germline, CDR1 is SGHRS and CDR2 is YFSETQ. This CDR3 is CASSLVGSLNTEAFF. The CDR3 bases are TGCGCCAGCAGCTTGGTTGGTAGTCTGAACACTGAAGCTTTCTTT.

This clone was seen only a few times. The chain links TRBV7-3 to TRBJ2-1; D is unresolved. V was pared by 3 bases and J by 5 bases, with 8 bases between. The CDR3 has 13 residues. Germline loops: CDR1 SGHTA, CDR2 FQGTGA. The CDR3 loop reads CASSFRANNEQFF. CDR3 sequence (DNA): TGTGCCAGCAGCTTTAGGGCCAACAATGAGCAGTTCTTC.

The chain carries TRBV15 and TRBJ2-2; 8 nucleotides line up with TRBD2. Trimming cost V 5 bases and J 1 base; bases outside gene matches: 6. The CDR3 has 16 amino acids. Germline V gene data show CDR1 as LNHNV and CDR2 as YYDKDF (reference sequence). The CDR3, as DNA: TGTGCCACCAGCCGACGAGCGGGAGTGAACACCGGGGAGCTGTTTTTT. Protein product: CATSRRAGVNTGELFF.

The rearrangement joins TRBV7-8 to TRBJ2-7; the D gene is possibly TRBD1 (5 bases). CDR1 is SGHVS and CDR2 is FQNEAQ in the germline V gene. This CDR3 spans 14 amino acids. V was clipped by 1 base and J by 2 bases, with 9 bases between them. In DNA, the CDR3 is TGTGCCAGCAGCTTAGGGCAGGGTGCCTACGAGCAGTACGTC. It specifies CASSLGQGAYEQYV.

The DNA for the CDR3 is TGTGCCAGGGGACAGGGCTACGAGCAGTACTTC. Protein: CARGQGYEQYF. The V gene is TRBV27, the J gene TRBJ2-7; 9 positions agree with TRBD1. V lost 9 bases, J lost 3 bases, and 0 bases stayed unmatched. CDR3 length: 11 residues. In germline, CDR1 is MNHEY, CDR2 SMNVEV (reference sequence).